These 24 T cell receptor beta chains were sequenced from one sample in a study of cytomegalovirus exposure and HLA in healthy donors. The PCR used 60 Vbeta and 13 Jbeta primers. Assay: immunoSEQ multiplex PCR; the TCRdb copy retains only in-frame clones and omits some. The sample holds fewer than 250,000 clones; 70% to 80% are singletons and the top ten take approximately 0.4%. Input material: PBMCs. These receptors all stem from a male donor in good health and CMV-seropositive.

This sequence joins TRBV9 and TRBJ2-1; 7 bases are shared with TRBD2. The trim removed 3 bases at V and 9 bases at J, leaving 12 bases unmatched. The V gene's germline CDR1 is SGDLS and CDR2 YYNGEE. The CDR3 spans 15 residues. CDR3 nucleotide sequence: TGTGCCAGCAGCGCCTCCGGGACTATGATCGGTGAGCAGTTCTTC. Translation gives CASSASGTMIGEQFF.

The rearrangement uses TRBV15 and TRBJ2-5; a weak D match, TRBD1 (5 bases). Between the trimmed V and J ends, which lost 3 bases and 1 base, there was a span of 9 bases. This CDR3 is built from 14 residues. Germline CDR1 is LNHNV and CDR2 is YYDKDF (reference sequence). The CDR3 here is CATSRSGRQETQYF. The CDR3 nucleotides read TGTGCCACCAGCAGGTCAGGGCGCCAAGAGACCCAGTACTTC.

The CDR3 DNA reads TGTGCCAGCAGTCTCCCGCGAAATAAATTGTTTTTT. Amino acids: CASSLPRNKLFF. The V and J genes are TRBV28 and TRBJ1-4; no clear D gene. V was shortened by 5 bases and J by 15 bases, with 16 bases between the two germline ends. Germline V gene data show CDR1 as MDHEN and CDR2 as SYDVKM. This CDR3 is 12 amino acids long. The variable domain in full, with the rest retrieved from reference TRBV28 and TRBJ1-4, is DVKVTQSSRYLVKRTGEKVFLECVQDMDHENMFWYRQDPGLGLRLIYFSYDVKMKEKGDIPEGYSVSREKKERFSLILESASTNQTSMYLCASSLPRNKLFFGSGTQLSVL.

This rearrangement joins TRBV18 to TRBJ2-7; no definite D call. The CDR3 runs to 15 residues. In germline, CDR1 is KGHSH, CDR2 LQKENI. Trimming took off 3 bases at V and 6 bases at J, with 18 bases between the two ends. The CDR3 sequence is CASSPGQVSGAEQYF. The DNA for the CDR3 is TGTGCCAGCTCACCTGGGCAGGTGTCAGGCGCCGAGCAGTACTTC. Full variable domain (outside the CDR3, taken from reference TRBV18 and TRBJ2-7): NAGVMQNPRHLVRRRGQEARLRCSPMKGHSHVYWYRQLPEEGLKFMVYLQKENIIDESGMPKERFSAEFPKEGPSILRIQQVVRGDSAAYFCASSPGQVSGAEQYFGPGTRLTVT.

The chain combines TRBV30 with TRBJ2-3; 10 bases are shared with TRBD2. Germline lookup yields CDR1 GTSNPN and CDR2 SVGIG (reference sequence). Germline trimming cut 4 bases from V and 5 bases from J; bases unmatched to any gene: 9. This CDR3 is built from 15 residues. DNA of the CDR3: TGTGCCTGGAACGGAGCGGGGGGGCAAGGAGATACGCAGTATTTT. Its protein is CAWNGAGGQGDTQYF.

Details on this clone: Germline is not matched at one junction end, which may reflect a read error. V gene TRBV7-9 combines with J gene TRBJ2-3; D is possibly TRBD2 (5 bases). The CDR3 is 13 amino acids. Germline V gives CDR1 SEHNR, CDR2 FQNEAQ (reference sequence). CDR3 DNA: TGTTCCAGCAGCTTTGTGGAGGCAGATACGCAGTATTTT. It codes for CSSSFVEADTQYF.

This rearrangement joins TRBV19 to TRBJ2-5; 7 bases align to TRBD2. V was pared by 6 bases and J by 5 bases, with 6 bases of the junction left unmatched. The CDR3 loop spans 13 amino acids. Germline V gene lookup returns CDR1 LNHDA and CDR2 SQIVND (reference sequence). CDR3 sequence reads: CASRGTSVETQYF. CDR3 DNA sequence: TGTGCCAGTAGGGGAACTAGCGTGGAGACCCAGTACTTC.

The CDR3 region is CSVGKGVSFEQYF. The CDR3 DNA follows: TGCAGCGTTGGAAAAGGGGTTTCTTTCGAGCAGTACTTC. This chain connects TRBV29-1 to TRBJ2-7, with a tentative D call TRBD1 (5 bases). V was shortened by 4 bases and J by 6 bases, with 16 bases between the two germline ends. The CDR3 runs to 13 residues. CDR1 SQVTM and CDR2 ANQGSEA come from the germline V gene.

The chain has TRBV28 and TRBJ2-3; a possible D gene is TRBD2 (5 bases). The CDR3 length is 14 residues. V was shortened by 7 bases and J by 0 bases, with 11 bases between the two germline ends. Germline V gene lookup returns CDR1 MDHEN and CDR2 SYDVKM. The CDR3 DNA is TGTGCCAGCATCCGCGGGCCTAGCACAGATACGCAGTATTTT. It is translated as CASIRGPSTDTQYF.

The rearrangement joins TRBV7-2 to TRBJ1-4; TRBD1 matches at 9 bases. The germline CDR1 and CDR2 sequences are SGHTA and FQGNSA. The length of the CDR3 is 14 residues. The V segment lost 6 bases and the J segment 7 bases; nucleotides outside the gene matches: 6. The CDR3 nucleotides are TGTGCCAGCAGTCCACAGGGGGCAGGTGAAAAACTGTTTTTT. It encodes CASSPQGAGEKLFF.

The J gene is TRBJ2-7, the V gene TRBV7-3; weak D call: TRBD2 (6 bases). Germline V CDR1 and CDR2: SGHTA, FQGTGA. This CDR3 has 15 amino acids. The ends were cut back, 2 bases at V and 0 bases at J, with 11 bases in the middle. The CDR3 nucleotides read TGTGCCAGCAGCTTACGGGGGTCCAGCTCCTACGAGCAGTACTTC. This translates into CASSLRGSSSYEQYF. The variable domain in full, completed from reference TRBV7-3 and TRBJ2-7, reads GAGVSQTPSNKVTEKGKYVELRCDPISGHTALYWYRQSLGQGPEFLIYFQGTGAADDSGLPNDRFFAVRPEGSVSTLKIQRTERGDSAVYLCASSLRGSSSYEQYFGPGTRLTVT.

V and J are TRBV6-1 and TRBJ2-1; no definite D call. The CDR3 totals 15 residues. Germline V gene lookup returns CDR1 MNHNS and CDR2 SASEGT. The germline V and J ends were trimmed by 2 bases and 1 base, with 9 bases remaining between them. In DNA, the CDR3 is TGTGCCAGCAGTGAAACCTACTCGTCCTACAATGAGCAGTTCTTC. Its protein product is CASSETYSSYNEQFF.

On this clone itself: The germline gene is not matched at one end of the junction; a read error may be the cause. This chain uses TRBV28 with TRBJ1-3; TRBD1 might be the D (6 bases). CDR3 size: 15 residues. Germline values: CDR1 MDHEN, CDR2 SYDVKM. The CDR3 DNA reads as TGTGCCGGCAGTTTGGGACAACCCTCTGGAAACACCATATATTTT. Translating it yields CAGSLGQPSGNTIYF.

The CDR3 protein is CAIRGQTGVNTEAFF. For the CDR3, the DNA is TGTGCCATCAGAGGTCAGACAGGAGTGAACACTGAAGCTTTCTTT. The V gene is TRBV10-3, the J gene TRBJ1-1; the D gene is possibly TRBD1 (6 bases). Germline V CDR1 and CDR2: ENHRY, SYGVKD. V lost 6 bases and J 0 bases, leaving 14 bases between the germline ends. The CDR3 consists of 15 residues.

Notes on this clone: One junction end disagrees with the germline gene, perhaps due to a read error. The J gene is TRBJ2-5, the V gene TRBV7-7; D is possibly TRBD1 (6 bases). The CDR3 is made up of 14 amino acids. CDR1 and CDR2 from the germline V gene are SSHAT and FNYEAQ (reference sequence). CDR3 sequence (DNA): TGTGCTAGCAGCTCACAGGGAGTGGCAGAGACCCAGTACTTC. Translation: CASSSQGVAETQYF.

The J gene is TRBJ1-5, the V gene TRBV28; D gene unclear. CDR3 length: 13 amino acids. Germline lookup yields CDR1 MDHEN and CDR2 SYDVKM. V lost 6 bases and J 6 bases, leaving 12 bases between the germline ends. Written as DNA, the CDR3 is TGTGCCAGCAGCCAGGAGGGCGTTCAGCCCCAGCATTTT. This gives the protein CASSQEGVQPQHF.

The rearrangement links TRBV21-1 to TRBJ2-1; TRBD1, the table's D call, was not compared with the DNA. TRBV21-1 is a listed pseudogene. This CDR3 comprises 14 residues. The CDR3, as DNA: TGTGCCAGCAGCAAAGGGGGCGGCCTCTCAGAGCAGTTCTTC. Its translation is CASSKGGGLSEQFF.

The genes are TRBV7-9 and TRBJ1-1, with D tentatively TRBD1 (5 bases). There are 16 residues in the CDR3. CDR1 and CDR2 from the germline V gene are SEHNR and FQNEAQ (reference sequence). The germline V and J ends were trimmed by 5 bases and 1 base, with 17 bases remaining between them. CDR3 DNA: TGTGCCAGCAGCCCACTGAGACAGAACACGAACACTGAAGCTTTCTTT. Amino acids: CASSPLRQNTNTEAFF.

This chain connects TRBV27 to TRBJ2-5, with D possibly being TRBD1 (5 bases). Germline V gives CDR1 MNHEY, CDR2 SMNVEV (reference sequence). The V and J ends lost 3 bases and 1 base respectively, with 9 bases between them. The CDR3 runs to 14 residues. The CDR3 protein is CASSFGDSQETQYF. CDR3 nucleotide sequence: TGTGCCAGCAGTTTTGGCGACAGCCAAGAGACCCAGTACTTC.

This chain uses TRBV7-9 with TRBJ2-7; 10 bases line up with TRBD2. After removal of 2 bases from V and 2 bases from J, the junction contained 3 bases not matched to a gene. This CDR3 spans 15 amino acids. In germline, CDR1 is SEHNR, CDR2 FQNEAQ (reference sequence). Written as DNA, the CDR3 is TGTGCCAGCAGCTTATGGACTAGCGGTACCTACGAGCAGTACTTC. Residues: CASSLWTSGTYEQYF.

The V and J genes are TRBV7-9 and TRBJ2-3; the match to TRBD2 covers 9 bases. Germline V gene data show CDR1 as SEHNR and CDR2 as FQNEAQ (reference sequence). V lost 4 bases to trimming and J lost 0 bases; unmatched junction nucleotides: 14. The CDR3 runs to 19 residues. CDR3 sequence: CASSSYLGGGVSSTDTQYF. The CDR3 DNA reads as TGTGCCAGCAGCTCGTATTTGGGCGGGGGGGTTTCAAGCACAGATACGCAGTATTTT.

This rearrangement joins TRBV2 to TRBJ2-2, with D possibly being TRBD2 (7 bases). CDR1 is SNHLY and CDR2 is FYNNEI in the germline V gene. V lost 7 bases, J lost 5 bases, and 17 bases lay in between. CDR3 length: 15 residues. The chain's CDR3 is CASTGGLARTGELFF. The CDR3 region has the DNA TGTGCCAGCACGGGGGGCTTGGCGAGGACCGGGGAGCTGTTTTTT.

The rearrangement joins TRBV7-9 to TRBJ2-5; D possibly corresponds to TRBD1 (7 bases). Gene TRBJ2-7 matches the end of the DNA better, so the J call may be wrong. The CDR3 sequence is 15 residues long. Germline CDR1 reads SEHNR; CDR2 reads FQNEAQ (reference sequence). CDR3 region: CASSLRGDSSYEQYF. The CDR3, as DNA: TGTGCCAGCAGCTTAAGGGGGGACAGCTCCTACGAGCAGTACTTC.

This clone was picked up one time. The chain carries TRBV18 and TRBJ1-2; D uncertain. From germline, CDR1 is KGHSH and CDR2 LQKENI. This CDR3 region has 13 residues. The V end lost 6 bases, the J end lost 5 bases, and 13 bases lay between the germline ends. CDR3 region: CASSDEAGYGYTF. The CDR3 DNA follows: TGTGCCAGCTCCGATGAGGCCGGATATGGCTACACCTTC.